A selection of T cell receptor beta chains follows, all from one sample in a study of cytomegalovirus exposure and HLA in healthy donors. Sequenced by immunoSEQ multiplex PCR; TCRdb stores in-frame clones only, minus some. The sample contains nearly 200,000 clones, over 60% of which appear only once. The sample comprised PBMCs. Receptors originate from a woman aged 25 to 39 in good health and CMV-seropositive. The CDR3 runs from the conserved cysteine through the conserved F or W. The order of the fields is J gene, V gene, clone size, CDR3 protein. Part of the rows lack a size; the others show once, few, many or a class for expanded clones.

j_gene: TRBJ2-2; v_gene: TRBV13; abundance: NA; CDR3aa: CASSPRGSGELFF
j_gene: TRBJ2-2; v_gene: TRBV7-2; abundance: NA; CDR3aa: CASSLGGPRELFF
j_gene: TRBJ1-1; v_gene: TRBV5-1; abundance: NA; CDR3aa: CASSLFSENTEAFF
j_gene: TRBJ2-7; v_gene: TRBV7-9; abundance: NA; CDR3aa: CASSKIPGQGAYEQYF
j_gene: TRBJ1-5; v_gene: TRBV5-6; abundance: NA; CDR3aa: CASSLARGDQPQHF
j_gene: TRBJ2-5; v_gene: TRBV18; abundance: NA; CDR3aa: CASSPFQQETQYF
j_gene: TRBJ2-7; v_gene: TRBV7-2; abundance: NA; CDR3aa: CASSRTSGGFHEQYF
j_gene: TRBJ1-4; v_gene: TRBV18; abundance: NA; CDR3aa: CATSRQPNEKLFF
j_gene: TRBJ2-2; v_gene: TRBV15; abundance: NA; CDR3aa: CATSRASTKTGELFF
j_gene: TRBJ2-3; v_gene: TRBV5-5; abundance: NA; CDR3aa: CASSFPGQGKGTDTQYF
j_gene: TRBJ2-7; v_gene: TRBV5-1; abundance: NA; CDR3aa: CASSKGTSGNYEQYF
j_gene: TRBJ2-2; v_gene: TRBV7-9; abundance: NA; CDR3aa: CASSLLAAAGELFF
j_gene: TRBJ2-5; v_gene: TRBV18; abundance: few; CDR3aa: CASARGEETQYF
j_gene: TRBJ1-1; v_gene: TRBV7-8; abundance: NA; CDR3aa: CASMGQMNTEAFF
j_gene: TRBJ2-2; v_gene: TRBV11-1; abundance: NA; CDR3aa: CASGRASGLAGGNTGELFF
j_gene: TRBJ2-5; v_gene: TRBV7-2; abundance: NA; CDR3aa: CASSLQTLGGTQYF
j_gene: TRBJ1-4; v_gene: TRBV5-1; abundance: few; CDR3aa: CASSSSPGNEKLFF
j_gene: TRBJ2-3; v_gene: TRBV5-1; abundance: NA; CDR3aa: CASSLGQGGLDTQYF
j_gene: TRBJ2-7; v_gene: TRBV2; abundance: NA; CDR3aa: CAALGGATYEQYF
j_gene: TRBJ1-1; v_gene: TRBV7-3; abundance: once; CDR3aa: CASSLTPGQGRGTEAFF
j_gene: TRBJ1-1; v_gene: TRBV5-1; abundance: NA; CDR3aa: CASINGEQGEAFF
j_gene: TRBJ2-2; v_gene: TRBV4-1; abundance: once; CDR3aa: CASSQPLKRQGAGGELFF
j_gene: TRBJ1-6; v_gene: TRBV5-6; abundance: once; CDR3aa: CASRPRVGADSPLHF